Each of the 25 T cell receptor beta chains below was sequenced from the same sample in a study of blood T cell repertoires in COVID-19. TCRdb's table, derived via immunoSEQ multiplex PCR, lists solely in-frame clones and lacks some. The sample lists about 280,000 clones; around 90% were seen once. Specimen: peripheral blood. The source of these receptors is a woman aged 45-60 years who had recovered from COVID-19.

J is TRBJ2-2 and V is TRBV21-1; the table assigns TRBD2, which was not confirmed against the DNA. TRBV21-1 is annotated as a pseudogene. The CDR3 loop spans 15 amino acids. The CDR3 nucleotides read TGTGCCAGCACGGCGGGGCGCAGAAACACCGGGGAGCTGTTTTTT. It yields the protein CASTAGRRNTGELFF.

V usage is TRBV5-1 and J usage is TRBJ1-1; 8 bases map to TRBD1. After removal of 1 base from V and 1 base from J, the junction contained 3 bases not matched to a gene. The CDR3 contains 15 residues. Germline V gene data show CDR1 as SGHRS and CDR2 as YFSETQ. CDR3 sequence reads: CASSLQGAGNTEAFF. The CDR3, as DNA: TGCGCCAGCAGCTTGCAGGGGGCGGGGAACACTGAAGCTTTCTTT.

V gene TRBV19 combines with J gene TRBJ1-2, with 8 positions matching TRBD1. V gave up 3 bases and J gave up 6 bases; unmatched junction bases: 3. The germline V gene has CDR1 LNHDA and CDR2 SQIVND (reference sequence). The CDR3 covers 13 residues. The CDR3 DNA follows: TGTGCCAGTAGTATGGACAGGGCGGATGGCTACACCTTC. As protein: CASSMDRADGYTF.

The chain joins TRBV11-3 to TRBJ2-7, with unresolved D. There are 13 residues in the CDR3. Trimming shortened V by 2 bases and J by 7 bases, and 12 bases separated the two germline ends. Germline V gives CDR1 SGHNT, CDR2 YENEEA. For the CDR3, the DNA is TGTGCCAGCAGCTTACTTTCTGGCTCGGAGCAGTACTTC. This translates into CASSLLSGSEQYF. The full variable domain, with the rest looked up from reference TRBV11-3 and TRBJ2-7, is EAGVVQSPRYKIIEKKQPVAFWCNPISGHNTLYWYLQNLGQGPELLIRYENEEAVDDSQLPKDRFSAERLKGVDSTLKIQPAELGDSAVYLCASSLLSGSEQYFGPGTRLTVT.

The V and J genes are TRBV5-4 and TRBJ2-2; TRBD1 aligns across 7 bases. The length of the CDR3 is 15 residues. Germline V gene sequence: CDR1 SGHNT, CDR2 YYREEE (reference sequence). J lost 6 bases, V lost 4 bases, and 9 bases had no gene match. This CDR3 is CASSPRQGVAGELFF. The CDR3 DNA sequence: TGTGCCAGCAGCCCCCGACAGGGAGTCGCCGGGGAGCTGTTTTTT.

The chain joins TRBV19 to TRBJ1-3, with 10 nucleotides matching TRBD1. V shed 5 bases and J 1 base; nucleotides not matched to a gene: 5. The CDR3 contains 16 residues. The germline V gene encodes CDR1 LNHDA and CDR2 SQIVND (reference sequence). CDR3 amino acids: CASSSRQGASGNTIYF. CDR3 DNA sequence: TGTGCCAGTAGTTCACGACAGGGGGCTTCTGGAAACACCATATATTTT.

As regards this clone: Other DNA sequences from this sample encode an identical CDR3 as well. V gene TRBV9 combines with J gene TRBJ2-7; 7 bases are shared with TRBD1. This CDR3 comprises 14 residues. From germline, CDR1 is SGDLS and CDR2 YYNGEE. V shed 0 bases, J shed 2 bases, and the junction held 2 bases outside the gene matches. This CDR3 reads CASSVGGTAYEQYF. The CDR3 region has the DNA TGTGCCAGCAGCGTAGGTGGGACAGCCTACGAGCAGTACTTC.

The chain has TRBV18 and TRBJ1-5, with a weak D call TRBD1 (6 bases). Between the trimmed V and J ends, which lost 3 bases and 4 bases, there was a span of 16 bases. The CDR3 contains 16 residues. Germline V gene data show CDR1 as KGHSH and CDR2 as LQKENI. The CDR3 loop reads CASSPSSGHRNQPQHF. The CDR3 region has the DNA TGTGCCAGCTCACCGAGCTCGGGACATAGAAATCAGCCCCAGCATTTT.

The chain recombines TRBV5-6 with TRBJ1-2, with D possibly TRBD1 on 5 matching bases. The V end was cut by 1 base, the J end by 8 bases, with 12 bases between. The CDR3 consists of 13 residues. Germline V gene lookup returns CDR1 SGHDT and CDR2 YYEEEE. The DNA for the CDR3 is TGTGCCAGCAGCTTGCCTGCCGGGGGGGGCTACACCTTC. This encodes CASSLPAGGGYTF. Together with reference TRBV5-6 and TRBJ1-2, the CDR3 gives the full variable domain: DAGVTQSPTHLIKTRGQQVTLRCSPKSGHDTVSWYQQALGQGPQFIFQYYEEEERQRGNFPDRFSGHQFPNYSSELNVNALLLGDSALYLCASSLPAGGGYTFGSGTRLTVV.

The gene calls are TRBV5-1 and TRBJ1-1; a weak D match, TRBD1 (5 bases). The germline CDR1 and CDR2 sequences are SGHRS and YFSETQ. The V and J ends lost 3 bases and 4 bases respectively, with 13 bases between them. The CDR3 has 14 residues. The DNA for the CDR3 is TGCGCCAGCAGCTGGGGGGTCCCGGGCACTGAAGCTTTCTTT. Protein: CASSWGVPGTEAFF.

This chain connects TRBV4-2 to TRBJ2-1, with 13 positions matching TRBD2. The CDR3 totals 15 residues. Germline lookup yields CDR1 LGHNA and CDR2 YNFKEQ. J was trimmed by 7 bases and V by 4 bases; bases with no gene match: 4. The CDR3 protein is CASSPGTSGVNEQFF. As DNA, the CDR3 is TGTGCCAGCAGCCCCGGGACTAGCGGGGTGAATGAGCAGTTCTTC.

This chain joins TRBV27 and TRBJ1-2; 7 positions agree with TRBD1. J gave up 5 bases and V 0 bases, and 3 bases lay outside the gene matches. The CDR3 runs to 14 residues. Germline-derived CDR1 and CDR2 are MNHEY and SMNVEV (reference sequence). CDR3 loop: CASSLSGTAYGYTF. Here the CDR3 DNA reads TGTGCCAGCAGTTTATCAGGGACAGCGTATGGCTACACCTTC.

The chain employs TRBV12-5 and TRBJ2-7; D might be TRBD1 (5 bases). This CDR3 spans 12 amino acids. Germline-derived CDR1 and CDR2 are LGHNT and FRNRAP. Trimming stripped 4 bases from V and 5 bases from J, with 9 bases between. The CDR3 is CASGSIGDEQYF. DNA for the CDR3: TGTGCTAGTGGTTCCATAGGGGACGAGCAGTACTTC.

The chain employs TRBV27 and TRBJ2-1; no clear D. The V end was cut by 3 bases, the J end by 6 bases, with 12 bases between. From germline, CDR1 is MNHEY and CDR2 SMNVEV (reference sequence). This CDR3 spans 14 amino acids. CDR3 residues: CASSFVVQSNEQFF. The CDR3 DNA sequence: TGTGCCAGCAGTTTTGTTGTACAGAGCAATGAGCAGTTCTTC.

CDR3 sequence reads: CASSSDLETQYF. CDR3 nucleotide sequence: TGCGCCAGCAGCTCGGACTTAGAGACCCAGTACTTC. The chain employs TRBV5-1 and TRBJ2-5; D is possibly TRBD2 (5 bases). The CDR3 covers 12 residues. Germline CDR1 SGHRS, CDR2 YFSETQ. The V and J ends lost 3 bases and 4 bases respectively, with 7 bases between them.

This clone was detected a few times. The rearrangement uses TRBV23-1 and TRBJ2-7, with 7 bases aligning to TRBD2. TRBV23-1 is treated as an ORF (open reading frame) with a function not yet certain. CDR3 length equals 16 residues. V lost 0 bases and J lost 6; bases outside the gene matches: 11. CDR3 DNA: TGCGCCAGCAGTCAATCAGAGAGGACTAGTCTTCTCGAGCAGTACTTC. This encodes CASSQSERTSLLEQYF.

The chain uses TRBV29-1 and TRBJ1-1; TRBD1 might be the D (6 bases). Trimming removed 6 bases from V and 4 bases from J, with 15 bases in between. CDR3 size: 13 residues. The germline gives CDR1 SQVTM, CDR2 ANQGSEA. Here the CDR3 reads CSVAVGAGTEAFF. As DNA, the CDR3 is TGCAGCGTCGCGGTGGGGGCAGGCACTGAAGCTTTCTTT.

The chain carries TRBV6-5 and TRBJ1-2; D is possibly TRBD1 (5 bases). Germline V gene sequence: CDR1 MNHEY, CDR2 SVGAGI. The V and J ends lost 5 bases and 7 bases respectively, with 14 bases between them. This CDR3 region has 13 residues. The CDR3 region is CASSPWRGGGYTF. CDR3 nucleotides: TGTGCCAGCAGTCCCTGGAGGGGCGGTGGCTACACCTTC.

The J gene is TRBJ2-5, the V gene TRBV7-9, with TRBD2 as a possible D gene (7 bases). The CDR3 extends over 15 amino acids. The germline CDR1 and CDR2 sequences are SEHNR and FQNEAQ (reference sequence). The V gene lost 3 bases and the J gene lost 4 bases, with 15 bases spanning the gap. DNA of the CDR3: TGTGCCAGCAGCTTGGGGGCGGGAGCTCCAGAGACCCAGTACTTC. It translates to CASSLGAGAPETQYF. Full variable domain (outside the CDR3, taken from reference TRBV7-9 and TRBJ2-5): DTGVSQNPRHKITKRGQNVTFRCDPISEHNRLYWYRQTLGQGPEFLTYFQNEAQLEKSRLLSDRFSAERPKGSFSTLEIQRTEQGDSAMYLCASSLGAGAPETQYFGPGTRLLVL.

V gene TRBV3-1 (or the pseudogene TRBV3-2) combines with J gene TRBJ1-2, with TRBD1 matching over 7 bases. In germline, CDR1 is LGHDT, CDR2 YNNKEL (reference sequence). V shed 1 base and J 7 bases; nucleotides not matched to a gene: 3. The CDR3 covers 13 residues. This CDR3 reads CASSQGAGGGYTF. The DNA for the CDR3 is TGTGCCAGCAGCCAAGGGGCAGGGGGTGGCTACACCTTC.

The chain combines TRBV6-2 or TRBV6-3 with TRBJ2-1; 14 bases are a match to TRBD2. The CDR3 has 16 amino acids. The V and J ends lost 0 bases and 9 bases, in that order; junction bases with no gene match: 4. Germline CDR1 is MNHEY and CDR2 is SVGEGT. The DNA of the CDR3 is TGTGCCAGCAGTTACTCTGGGACTAGCGGGAGATCTGAGCAGTTCTTC. As protein: CASSYSGTSGRSEQFF.

This chain connects TRBV5-1 to TRBJ2-2; TRBD2 is a possible D gene (6 bases). Trimming left V 0 bases short and J 0 bases short, with 6 bases between. There are 15 residues in the CDR3. Germline assignment: CDR1 SGHRS and CDR2 YFSETQ. CDR3 in amino acids: CASSLGGANTGELFF. As DNA, the CDR3 is TGCGCCAGCAGCTTGGGCGGGGCGAACACCGGGGAGCTGTTTTTT.

The CDR3 region is CASRHSGQGIYGYTF. The CDR3 DNA reads TGTGCCAGCAGACACTCGGGACAGGGGATCTATGGCTACACCTTC. The chain is built from TRBV6-6 and TRBJ1-2; 10 bases match TRBD1. CDR3 length: 15 amino acids. Germline assignment: CDR1 MNHNY and CDR2 SVGAGI (reference sequence). V shed 6 bases and J 4 bases; nucleotides not matched to a gene: 8.

CDR3 sequence (DNA): TGTGCCAGCAGTGACCTAGCTCGGGACGAGCAGTACTTC. Protein: CASSDLARDEQYF. The V and J genes are TRBV6-1 and TRBJ2-7, with TRBD2 as a possible D gene (5 bases). Germline V lookup: CDR1 MNHNS, CDR2 SASEGT. The CDR3 contains 13 residues. Trimming took 3 bases from V and 5 from J, leaving 11 bases between them.

V gene TRBV11-2 combines with J gene TRBJ2-3; a possible D gene is TRBD2 (6 bases). Trimming shortened V by 4 bases and J by 2 bases, and 16 bases separated the two germline ends. Germline V CDR1 and CDR2: SGHAT, FQNNGV. CDR3 length: 16 amino acids. CDR3 coding DNA: TGTGCCAGCAGCTCGGGACTGGGGGTCCTCACAGATACGCAGTATTTT. Its protein is CASSSGLGVLTDTQYF.